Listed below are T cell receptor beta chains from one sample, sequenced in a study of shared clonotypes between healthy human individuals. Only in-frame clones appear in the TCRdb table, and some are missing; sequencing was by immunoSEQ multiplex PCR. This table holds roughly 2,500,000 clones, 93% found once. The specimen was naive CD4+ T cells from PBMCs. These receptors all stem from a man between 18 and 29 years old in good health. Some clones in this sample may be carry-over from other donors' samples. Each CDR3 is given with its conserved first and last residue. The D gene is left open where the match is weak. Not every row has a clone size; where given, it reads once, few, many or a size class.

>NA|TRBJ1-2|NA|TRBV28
CASSTTGPIGYTF
TGTGCCAGCAGCACCACAGGGCCAATCGGCTACACCTTC
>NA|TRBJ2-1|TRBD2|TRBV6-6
CASSLPGLAGIEQFF
TGTGCCAGCAGTCTACCGGGACTAGCGGGAATTGAGCAGTTCTTC
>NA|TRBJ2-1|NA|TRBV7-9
CASSLERVPRLDEQFF
TGTGCCAGCAGCTTAGAACGTGTGCCACGGCTGGATGAGCAGTTCTTC
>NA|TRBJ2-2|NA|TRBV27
CASSFGQWVGELFF
TGTGCCAGCAGTTTTGGCCAGTGGGTCGGGGAGCTGTTTTTT
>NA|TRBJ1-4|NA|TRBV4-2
CASSPEGTNEKLFF
TGTGCCAGCAGCCCGGAGGGGACTAATGAAAAACTGTTTTTT
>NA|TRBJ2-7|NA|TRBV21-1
CASSKGDRGRPYEQYF
TGTGCCAGCAGCAAAGGAGACAGGGGTCGACCCTACGAGCAGTACTTC
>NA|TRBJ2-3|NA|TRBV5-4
CASSRFADTQYF
TGTGCCAGCAGCCGTTTCGCAGATACGCAGTATTTT
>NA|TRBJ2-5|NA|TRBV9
CASRRDSLQETQYF
TGTGCCAGCAGAAGGGACTCGCTACAAGAGACCCAGTACTTC
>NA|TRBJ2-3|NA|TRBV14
CASSQDQGRNTDTQYF
TGTGCCAGCAGCCAAGATCAGGGGAGGAACACAGATACGCAGTATTTT
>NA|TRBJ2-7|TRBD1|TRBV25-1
CASSDQTRQGGNEQYF
TGTGCCAGCAGTGATCAGACAAGACAGGGGGGTAACGAGCAGTACTTC
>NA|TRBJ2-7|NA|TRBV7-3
CASSLHPAGPYEQYF
TGTGCCAGCAGCTTACACCCTGCGGGACCCTACGAGCAGTACTTC
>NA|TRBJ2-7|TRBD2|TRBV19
CASSVTSGRFYEQYF
TGTGCCAGTAGCGTCACTAGCGGGAGATTCTACGAGCAGTACTTC
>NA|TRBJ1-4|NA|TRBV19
CASSMEGGPNEKLFF
TGTGCCAGTAGTATGGAGGGGGGCCCTAATGAAAAACTGTTTTTT
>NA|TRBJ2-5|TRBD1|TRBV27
CASSRQGRETQYF
TGTGCCAGCAGTAGACAGGGCCGGGAGACCCAGTACTTC
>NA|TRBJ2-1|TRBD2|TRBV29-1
CSVVRAGGYNEQFF
TGCAGCGTTGTCCGGGCGGGAGGTTACAATGAGCAGTTCTTC
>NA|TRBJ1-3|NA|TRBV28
CASSLFFVGTTKGSGNTIYF
TGTGCCAGCAGTTTATTTTTCGTTGGGACAACCAAAGGATCTGGAAACACCATATATTTT
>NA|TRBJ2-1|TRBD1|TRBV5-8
CASSSGTGGHNEQFF
TGTGCCAGCAGCTCCGGGACAGGGGGCCACAATGAGCAGTTCTTC
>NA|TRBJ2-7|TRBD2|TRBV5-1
CASSPSSGRAYEQYF
TGCGCCAGCAGCCCCTCTAGCGGGAGGGCTTACGAGCAGTACTTC
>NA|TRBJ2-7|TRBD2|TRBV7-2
CASSLARLAGVYEQYF
TGTGCCAGCAGCTTAGCGAGGCTAGCGGGAGTCTACGAGCAGTACTTC
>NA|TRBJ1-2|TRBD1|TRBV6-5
CASSYSTGTVYGYTF
TGTGCCAGCAGTTACTCGACAGGGACCGTCTATGGCTACACCTTC
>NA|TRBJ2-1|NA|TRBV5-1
CASSRFHEQFF
TGCGCCAGCAGCCGTTTCCATGAGCAGTTCTTC
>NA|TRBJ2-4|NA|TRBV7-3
CASSLGRVAKNIQYF
TGTGCCAGCAGCTTAGGCAGGGTTGCCAAAAACATTCAGTACTTC
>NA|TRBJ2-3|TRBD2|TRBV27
CASSLWAGGGLTDTQYF
TGTGCCAGCAGTTTATGGGCGGGAGGGGGTTTGACAGATACGCAGTATTTT
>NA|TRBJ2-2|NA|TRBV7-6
CASTVGGAAGDTGELFF
TGTGCCAGCACCGTAGGAGGGGCAGCGGGCGACACCGGGGAGCTGTTTTTT
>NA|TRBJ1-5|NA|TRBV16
CASSPWGGEWPQHF
TGTGCCAGCAGCCCCTGGGGGGGCGAGTGGCCCCAGCATTTT
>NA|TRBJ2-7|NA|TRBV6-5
CASKVLTGIEQYF
TGTGCCAGCAAAGTCCTTACAGGGATCGAGCAGTACTTC
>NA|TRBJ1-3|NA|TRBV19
CASSYRDFSSGNTIYF
TGTGCCAGTAGTTACCGGGACTTCAGCTCTGGAAACACCATATATTTT
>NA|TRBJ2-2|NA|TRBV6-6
CASSYGQGIGGELFF
TGTGCCAGCAGTTACGGGCAGGGGATCGGCGGGGAGCTGTTTTTT
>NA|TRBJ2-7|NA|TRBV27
CASSPTLPYERSYEQYF
TGTGCCAGCAGTCCTACCCTCCCGTACGAGCGCTCCTACGAGCAGTACTTC
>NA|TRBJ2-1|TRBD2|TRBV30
CAWRGLAGGQSSYNEQFF
TGTGCCTGGAGGGGACTAGCGGGAGGGCAAAGCTCCTACAATGAGCAGTTCTTC
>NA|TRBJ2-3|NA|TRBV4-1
CASSLGRASTDTQYF
TGCGCCAGCAGCCTGGGTCGGGCGAGCACAGATACGCAGTATTTT
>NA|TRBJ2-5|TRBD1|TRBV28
CASSQGTVRRETQYF
TGTGCCAGCAGTCAGGGGACAGTCCGCCGGGAGACCCAGTACTTC
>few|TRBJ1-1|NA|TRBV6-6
CASSYSSRAGAFF
TGTGCCAGCAGTTACTCGAGCCGGGCGGGAGCTTTCTTT
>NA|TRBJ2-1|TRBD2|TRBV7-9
CASTPNTGTSFGEQFF
TGTGCCAGCACACCAAACACCGGGACTAGTTTTGGTGAGCAGTTCTTC
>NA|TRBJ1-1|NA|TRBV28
CASSLSFSWAVGRLGEMNTEAFF
TGTGCCAGCAGTTTATCATTCTCTTGGGCGGTTGGCAGGCTGGGGGAAATGAACACTGAAGCTTTCTTT
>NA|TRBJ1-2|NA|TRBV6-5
CASSYSNIGNDGYTF
TGTGCCAGCAGTTACTCGAATATAGGGAACGACGGCTACACCTTC
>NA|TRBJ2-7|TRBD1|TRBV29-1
CSVRGQGYEQYF
TGCAGCGTTCGAGGACAGGGCTACGAGCAGTACTTC
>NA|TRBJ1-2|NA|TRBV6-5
CASSWKGGYTF
TGTGCCAGCAGTTGGAAGGGTGGCTACACCTTC
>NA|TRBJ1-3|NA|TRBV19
CASIHPGRQNTIYF
TGTGCCAGCATCCACCCGGGACGTCAAAACACCATATATTTT
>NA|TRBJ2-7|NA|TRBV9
CASKEGVGPSYEQYF
TGTGCCAGCAAAGAAGGAGTTGGACCCTCCTACGAGCAGTACTTC
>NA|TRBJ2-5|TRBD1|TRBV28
CASSLFQGVSETQYF
TGTGCCAGCAGTTTATTTCAGGGGGTGTCGGAGACCCAGTACTTC
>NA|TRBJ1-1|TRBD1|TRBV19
CASRTGTGGEAFF
TGTGCCAGTAGGACCGGGACAGGGGGTGAAGCTTTCTTT
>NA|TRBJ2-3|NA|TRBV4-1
CASSPKHSTDTQYF
TGCGCCAGCAGTCCCAAGCACAGCACAGATACGCAGTATTTT
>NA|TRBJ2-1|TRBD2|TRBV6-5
CASRLARNNEQFF
TGTGCCAGCAGACTAGCGAGGAACAATGAGCAGTTCTTC
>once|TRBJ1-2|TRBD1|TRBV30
CAWSVSGGAVWNGYTF
TGTGCCTGGAGTGTATCAGGGGGCGCGGTTTGGAATGGCTACACCTTC
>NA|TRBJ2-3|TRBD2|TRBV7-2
CASSLNSGSTDTQYF
TGTGCCAGCAGCCTTAATAGCGGGAGCACAGATACGCAGTATTTT
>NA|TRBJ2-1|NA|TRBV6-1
CASYERNEQFF
TGTGCCAGTTACGAACGCAATGAGCAGTTCTTC
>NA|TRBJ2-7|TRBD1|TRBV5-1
CASSPSGQGAFYEQYF
TGCGCCAGCAGTCCATCAGGACAGGGGGCCTTCTACGAGCAGTACTTC
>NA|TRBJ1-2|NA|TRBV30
CAWRTANYGYTF
TGTGCCTGGAGGACAGCGAACTATGGCTACACCTTC
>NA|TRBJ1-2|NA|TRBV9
CASQGPGGYTF
TGTGCCAGCCAGGGACCGGGTGGCTACACCTTC
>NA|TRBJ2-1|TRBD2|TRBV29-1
CSVGISSGSIYNEQFF
TGCAGCGTTGGCATCTCTAGCGGGAGTATCTACAATGAGCAGTTCTTC
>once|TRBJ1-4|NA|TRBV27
CASSFWATNEKLFF
TGTGCCAGCAGTTTTTGGGCAACTAATGAAAAACTGTTTTTT
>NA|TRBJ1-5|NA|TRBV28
CASSFTGLLQPQHF
TGTGCCAGCAGTTTTACGGGGCTTCTTCAGCCCCAGCATTTT
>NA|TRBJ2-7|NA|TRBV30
CAGLSGGLSYEQYF
TGTGCCGGTCTCTCAGGGGGGCTCTCCTACGAGCAGTACTTC
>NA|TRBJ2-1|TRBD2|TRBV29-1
CSASSGRANEQFF
TGCAGCGCATCTAGCGGGAGGGCCAATGAGCAGTTCTTC
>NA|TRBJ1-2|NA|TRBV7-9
CASSLVMGYTF
TGTGCCAGCAGCTTAGTAATGGGCTACACCTTC
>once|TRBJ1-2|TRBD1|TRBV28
CASHGTANYGYTF
TGTGCCAGCCACGGGACAGCTAACTATGGCTACACCTTC